Below, 12 T cell receptor beta chains from the same sample are listed, as sequenced in a study of blood T cells in healthy people across ages (dated by TCRdb to 2014 to 2015). The library was obtained by 5' RACE. Sequencing was carried out with an Illumina HiSeq 2500. A second PCR of 7 to 11 cycles was run with a J-beta primer mix and a sample-barcoded 5' primer. TCRdb reprocessed the public reads (quality trimming at Q25 with fastp, clone calling with MiXCR) and kept in-frame beta chains. Here each entry gathers all rows of one CDR3 protein and keeps the most common genes and DNA. The sample table holds hundreds of thousands of distinct CDR3 sequences, of which less than 40% were seen once. The ten largest clones capture 15% to 17% of the sample. What was sequenced was blood. These receptor sequences come from an elderly woman in good health. Donor details come from another sample of the same person, matched by shared clones.

This clonotype showed up many times. J is TRBJ1-2 and V is TRBV6-5; 9 bases line up with TRBD1. Germline CDR1 MNHEY, CDR2 SVGAGI. The V gene end was trimmed by 10 bases and the J gene end by 8 bases; junction bases not matched to a gene: 11. The length of the CDR3 is 13 residues. The CDR3: CATLTGGFTGYTF. The CDR3 region has the DNA TGTGCCACCCTGACAGGGGGGTTTACGGGCTACACCTTC.

This clonotype has ten or more counts. This chain joins TRBV19 and TRBJ2-1; tentative D call: TRBD1 (6 bases). This CDR3 has 15 residues. CDR1 LNHDA and CDR2 SQIVND come from the germline V gene (reference sequence). Trimming cost V 2 bases and J 4 bases, with 12 bases left between them. CDR3 sequence: CASSIIAGQYNEQFF. The CDR3 nucleotides are TGTGCCAGTAGTATAATCGCCGGACAGTACAATGAGCAGTTCTTC.

In this sample, this clonotype turned up many times. J is TRBJ2-7 and V is TRBV20-1; tentative D call: TRBD2 (6 bases). Trimming took off 6 bases at V and 0 bases at J, with 15 bases between the two ends. The CDR3 has 14 amino acids. Germline CDR1 DFQATT, CDR2 SNEGSKA (reference sequence). CDR3 sequence: CSAQGLRSSYEQYF. The CDR3 DNA reads as TGCAGTGCCCAGGGACTGCGGAGCTCCTACGAGCAGTACTTC.

This clonotype was recorded many times. The chain is built from TRBV20-1 and TRBJ1-5, with D unclear. Germline CDR1 reads DFQATT; CDR2 reads SNEGSKA (reference sequence). This CDR3 contains 11 residues. The V end was cut by 3 bases, the J end by 5 bases, with 5 bases between. The CDR3 nucleotides read TGCAGTGCTAGGGGCGATCAGCCCCAGCATTTT. Translation: CSARGDQPQHF.

About this clonotype: This may be a read error: a much more frequent sequence differs by one nucleotide. The chain is built from TRBV29-1 and TRBJ1-5; possible D gene TRBD1, 6 bases. Germline V gives CDR1 SQVTM, CDR2 ANQGSEA. CDR3 length: 13 residues. In DNA form, the CDR3 reads TGCAGCGTTCGGGACAACTATAATCAGCCCCGGCATTTT. It codes for CSVRDNYNQPRHF.

As to this clonotype: This may be a read error, as it is one base from a much larger clone. The J gene is TRBJ1-6, the V gene TRBV10-3; no definite D call. Per germline, CDR1 ENHRY and CDR2 SYGVKD. This CDR3 contains 16 residues. In DNA form, the CDR3 reads TGTGCCATCAGTGAGCCCACAGCAGCGGGGTATTCACCCCCCCACTTT. Residues: CAISEPTAAGYSPPHF.

The rearrangement links TRBV6-5 to TRBJ2-2, with 7 bases identical to TRBD2. The CDR3 loop spans 15 amino acids. V lost 6 bases, J lost 1 base, and 5 bases stayed unmatched. The V gene's germline CDR1 is MNHEY and CDR2 SVGAGI. Written as DNA, the CDR3 is TGTGCCAGCAGGCCGGGCGGGGGGAACACCGGGGAGCTGTTTTTT. This sequence encodes CASRPGGGNTGELFF.

This clonotype was detected many times. The V gene is TRBV5-6, the J gene TRBJ2-7; 7 bases match TRBD1. Germline CDR1 reads SGHDT; CDR2 reads YYEEEE. J was trimmed by 2 bases and V by 4 bases; bases with no gene match: 3. The CDR3 runs 13 residues. The CDR3 protein is CASSHQGAYEQYF. Here the CDR3 DNA reads TGTGCCAGCAGCCACCAGGGGGCCTACGAGCAGTACTTC.

The gene calls are TRBV24-1 and TRBJ2-3; D assignment may be TRBD1 or TRBD2 (5 bases each). Trimming took off 9 bases at V and 8 bases at J, with 20 bases between the two ends. Germline CDR1 reads KGHDR; CDR2 reads SFDVKD. The CDR3 loop spans 14 amino acids. For the CDR3, the DNA is TGTGCCACCGAGCGTGGATCCGGGGCCGGTACGCAGTATTTT. Its protein product is CATERGSGAGTQYF.

Ten or more counts support this clonotype. This chain joins TRBV11-1 and TRBJ2-3; D not certain. The length of the CDR3 is 14 residues. CDR1 and CDR2 (germline): SGHAT, FQDESV (reference sequence). The V and J ends lost 4 bases and 6 bases respectively, with 14 bases between them. This CDR3 is CASSSRAFRDTQYF. The DNA for the CDR3 is TGTGCCAGCAGCTCCCGGGCGTTTAGGGATACGCAGTATTTT.

The CDR3 nucleotides read TGTGCCTGCCCTCAGGGGGCGCGGTATGGCTACACCTTC. It encodes CACPQGARYGYTF. J is TRBJ1-2 and V is TRBV30; the match to TRBD1 covers 8 bases. V was pared by 6 bases and J by 5 bases, with 8 bases of the junction left unmatched. CDR3 length: 13 amino acids. Germline V lookup: CDR1 GTSNPN, CDR2 SVGIG (reference sequence).

This clonotype was counted a few times. It may be a read error: a sequence one base away is much more abundant. The chain links TRBV29-1 to TRBJ2-5; 8 bases agree with TRBD1. The CDR3 is 13 amino acids. The junction had 9 bases not matched to a gene; V was cut back by 7 bases and J by 5 bases. CDR1 and CDR2 from the germline V gene are SQVTM and ANQGSEA. The DNA of the CDR3 is TGCAGCGGGCAGGGGGCGCGGGGTGAGACCCAGTACTTC. Amino acids: CSGQGARGETQYF.